These 25 T cell receptor beta chains originate from one sample sequenced in a study of Tregs in tolerant kidney transplant recipients. TCRdb keeps only in-frame clones here, not all; method: immunoSEQ multiplex PCR. This sample has about 44,000 clones, with roughly 95% found just once. Antigens of these TCRs are unknown. The sample was Tregs from blood cultured with allogeneic cells. The receptor set was obtained from a human donor in good health.

The rearrangement links TRBV18 to TRBJ1-1, with D possibly TRBD1 on 6 matching bases. With 3 bases removed from V and 8 bases from J, the gap between germline ends came to 7 bases. CDR1 is KGHSH and CDR2 is LQKENI in the germline V gene. CDR3 length: 11 residues. The CDR3 spells CASSPGGEAFF. The CDR3 nucleotides read TGTGCCAGCTCACCCGGGGGCGAAGCTTTCTTT.

The V and J genes are TRBV6-5 and TRBJ2-1; no definite D call. CDR1 and CDR2 from the germline V gene are MNHEY and SVGAGI. Trimming took off 0 bases at V and 7 bases at J, with 7 bases between the two ends. The CDR3 covers 13 residues. CDR3 region: CASSYSDRNEQFF. The CDR3 DNA follows: TGTGCCAGCAGTTACTCGGACCGTAATGAGCAGTTCTTC.

The chain recombines TRBV6-1 with TRBJ1-5; D is possibly TRBD1 (5 bases). CDR1 is MNHNS, CDR2 SASEGT, per germline. Trimming shortened V by 6 bases and J by 5 bases, and 14 bases separated the two germline ends. This CDR3 comprises 14 residues. The CDR3 loop is CASRYPGAHQPQHF. In DNA, the CDR3 is TGTGCCAGCAGATACCCTGGGGCCCATCAGCCCCAGCATTTT.

The chain is built from TRBV6-1 and TRBJ1-2; TRBD1 agrees at 10 bases. Unmatched junction bases numbered 9, after V lost 6 bases and J lost 8 bases. This CDR3 has 14 residues. The germline gives CDR1 MNHNS, CDR2 SASEGT. The CDR3 DNA reads as TGTGCCAGCAGCGGACAGGGGGGGTTTGAAGGCTACACCTTC. It is translated as CASSGQGGFEGYTF.

Here the CDR3 DNA reads TGTGCCAGCAGTTACTCGGACAGGGGCGATGAGCAGTTCTTC. As protein: CASSYSDRGDEQFF. The chain has TRBV6-6 and TRBJ2-1; 9 bases agree with TRBD1. The CDR3 loop spans 14 amino acids. The trim removed 0 bases at V and 8 bases at J, leaving 2 bases unmatched. Looked up from germline, CDR1 is MNHNY and CDR2 is SVGAGI (reference sequence).

The chain couples TRBV7-2 to TRBJ2-1; 7 bases line up with TRBD1. The germline gives CDR1 SGHTA, CDR2 FQGNSA. The trim removed 5 bases at V and 2 bases at J, leaving 3 bases unmatched. This CDR3 contains 14 residues. This chain's CDR3 is CASSTTGTYNEQFF. CDR3 DNA sequence: TGTGCCAGCAGCACGACAGGGACCTACAATGAGCAGTTCTTC.

The rearrangement uses TRBV5-1 and TRBJ2-7; tentatively, D is TRBD1 (6 bases). The CDR3 totals 16 residues. V was trimmed by 2 bases and J by 0 bases, leaving 15 bases between them. The V gene's germline CDR1 is SGHRS and CDR2 YFSETQ. CDR3 coding DNA: TGCGCCAGCAGCTTACTGCAGGGGTCCCCCTCCTACGAGCAGTACTTC. Translated, it gives CASSLLQGSPSYEQYF. Variable domain in full (rest from reference TRBV5-1 and TRBJ2-7): KAGVTQTPRYLIKTRGQQVTLSCSPISGHRSVSWYQQTPGQGLQFLFEYFSETQRNKGNFPGRFSGRQFSNSRSEMNVSTLELGDSALYLCASSLLQGSPSYEQYFGPGTRLTVT.

The chain couples TRBV2 to TRBJ2-3; unclear D gene. The V end was cut by 1 base, the J end by 4 bases, with 3 bases between. CDR1 is SNHLY, CDR2 FYNNEI, per germline. The CDR3 covers 12 residues. CDR3 DNA sequence: TGTGCCAGCAGTGAAGGAGCAGATACGCAGTATTTT. Its translation is CASSEGADTQYF. Complete variable domain (other parts from reference TRBV2 and TRBJ2-3): EPEVTQTPSHQVTQMGQEVILRCVPISNHLYFYWYRQILGQKVEFLVSFYNNEISEKSEIFDDQFSVERPDGSNFTLKIRSTKLEDSAMYFCASSEGADTQYFGPGTRLTVL.

J is TRBJ1-2 and V is TRBV27; TRBD1 matches at 10 bases. Germline V lookup: CDR1 MNHEY, CDR2 SMNVEV (reference sequence). With V trimmed by 3 bases and J by 8 bases, 12 bases remained unmatched. This CDR3 region has 16 residues. The CDR3 reads CASSLAPRQGARGYTF. The CDR3 DNA is TGTGCCAGCAGTTTGGCACCCAGACAGGGGGCGCGGGGCTACACCTTC.

This chain links TRBV5-4 with TRBJ1-2, with TRBD1 as a possible D gene (5 bases). V lost 0 bases and J 4 bases, leaving 13 bases between the germline ends. In germline, CDR1 is SGHNT, CDR2 YYREEE (reference sequence). The CDR3 is made up of 15 amino acids. CDR3 sequence reads: CASSLAVGQGYGYTF. The CDR3 bases are TGTGCCAGCAGCTTGGCGGTTGGGCAGGGCTATGGCTACACCTTC. Full variable domain (remainder filled in from reference TRBV5-4 and TRBJ1-2): ETGVTQSPTHLIKTRGQQVTLRCSSQSGHNTVSWYQQALGQGPQFIFQYYREEENGRGNFPPRFSGLQFPNYSSELNVNALELDDSALYLCASSLAVGQGYGYTFGSGTRLTVV.

The genes are TRBV18 and TRBJ2-5, with D unclear. The germline V gene has CDR1 KGHSH and CDR2 LQKENI. The CDR3 is made up of 17 amino acids. Trimming shortened V by 0 bases and J by 1 base, and 15 bases separated the two germline ends. The CDR3 loop is CASSPPGSLAVQETQYF. The CDR3 DNA reads TGTGCCAGCTCACCACCGGGTTCATTAGCTGTCCAAGAGACCCAGTACTTC.

This chain connects TRBV27 to TRBJ1-5; tentative D call: TRBD1 (6 bases). This CDR3 spans 14 amino acids. Germline V lookup: CDR1 MNHEY, CDR2 SMNVEV (reference sequence). V lost 2 bases, J lost 2 bases, and 7 bases lay in between. The CDR3 DNA is TGTGCCAGCAGTTTAAACAGGGGCAATCAGCCCCAGCATTTT. It codes for CASSLNRGNQPQHF.

V and J are TRBV4-1 and TRBJ2-1, with 10 bases aligning to TRBD2. Germline V gives CDR1 MGHRA, CDR2 YSYEKL. The ends lost 0 bases at V and 2 bases at J; junction bases unmatched: 7. This CDR3 has 18 amino acids. This CDR3 reads CASSQDAASGGPYNEQFF. For the CDR3, the DNA is TGCGCCAGCAGCCAAGATGCGGCTAGCGGGGGACCCTACAATGAGCAGTTCTTC.

This clone was found once. CDR3 nucleotides: TGTGCCAGCATGGGGGGCGGATACAATGAGCAGTTCTTC. Encoded protein: CASMGGGYNEQFF. The chain joins TRBV2 to TRBJ2-1; D could derive from TRBD1 or TRBD2 (6 bases each). Trimming stripped 7 bases from V and 4 bases from J, with 11 bases between. The length of the CDR3 is 13 residues. CDR1 and CDR2 from the germline V gene are SNHLY and FYNNEI.

The rearrangement links TRBV6-1 to TRBJ1-2, with 7 positions matching TRBD1. V was pared by 3 bases and J by 7 bases, with 8 bases of the junction left unmatched. The CDR3 runs to 14 residues. Germline CDR1 is MNHNS and CDR2 is SASEGT. CDR3 in DNA: TGTGCCAGCAGTGATTTTACAGGGGTTCGTGGCTACACCTTC. Translating it yields CASSDFTGVRGYTF.

The V call is TRBV10-2, the J call TRBJ2-3, with unresolved D. The CDR3 covers 11 residues. Germline V CDR1 and CDR2: WSHSY, SAAADI. V gave up 7 bases and J gave up 10 bases, with 12 bases separating them. CDR3 nucleotide sequence: TGCGCCAGCACTTCAGCTCTCTCGCAGTATTTT. It yields the protein CASTSALSQYF.

This clone was seen only once. V usage is TRBV11-3 and J usage is TRBJ2-2; 9 positions match TRBD2. V lost 1 base, J lost 6 bases, and 3 bases stayed unmatched. CDR1 is SGHNT, CDR2 YENEEA, per germline. This CDR3 is built from 15 residues. The CDR3 DNA sequence: TGTGCCAGCAGCTTAGGTGTAGCGGGGGCCGGGGAGCTGTTTTTT. This codes for CASSLGVAGAGELFF. Drawing the rest from reference TRBV11-3 and TRBJ2-2, the complete variable domain is EAGVVQSPRYKIIEKKQPVAFWCNPISGHNTLYWYLQNLGQGPELLIRYENEEAVDDSQLPKDRFSAERLKGVDSTLKIQPAELGDSAVYLCASSLGVAGAGELFFGEGSRLTVL.

A single count supports this clone. The rearrangement joins TRBV5-1 to TRBJ1-1; 7 bases are a match to TRBD1. Germline V gives CDR1 SGHRS, CDR2 YFSETQ. V lost 0 bases, J lost 4 bases, and 6 bases stayed unmatched. This CDR3 region has 15 residues. CDR3 in DNA: TGCGCCAGCAGCTTGGTAGGGTCAGGGGGCACTGAAGCTTTCTTT. It yields the protein CASSLVGSGGTEAFF.

This clone was found once. The V and J genes are TRBV5-1 and TRBJ1-1, with no clear D. The CDR3 is 14 residues long. Germline V gene sequence: CDR1 SGHRS, CDR2 YFSETQ. V lost 0 bases and J lost 1, with 7 bases in between. CDR3 sequence: CASSLGLTNTEAFF. The CDR3, as DNA: TGCGCCAGCAGCTTGGGACTGACGAACACTGAAGCTTTCTTT.

The V gene is TRBV6-6, the J gene TRBJ1-1; unclear D gene. Trimming removed 6 bases from V and 4 bases from J, with 12 bases in between. Germline CDR1 reads MNHNY; CDR2 reads SVGAGI (reference sequence). The CDR3 has 13 residues. The CDR3 nucleotides read TGTGCCAGCAGCCTACAATTCGCCACTGAAGCTTTCTTT. Translated: CASSLQFATEAFF.

The gene calls are TRBV11-2 and TRBJ2-1, with D possibly matching TRBD1 (5 bases). This CDR3 has 16 residues. The germline gives CDR1 SGHAT, CDR2 FQNNGV. Trimming stripped 0 bases from V and 4 bases from J, with 13 bases between. The CDR3 is CASSLDQGEIYNEQFF. The CDR3 nucleotides are TGTGCCAGCAGCTTAGATCAAGGGGAAATATACAATGAGCAGTTCTTC.

The V and J genes are TRBV7-9 and TRBJ1-1, with 9 nucleotides matching TRBD1. The CDR3 is 13 amino acids. CDR1 and CDR2 (germline): SEHNR, FQNEAQ (reference sequence). The trim removed 5 bases at V and 5 bases at J, leaving 3 bases unmatched. CDR3 sequence (DNA): TGTGCCAGCAGCAAACAGGGGGCGACTGAAGCTTTCTTT. Translated: CASSKQGATEAFF.

The gene calls are TRBV7-9 and TRBJ2-1, with 9 bases matching TRBD1. Germline V gene sequence: CDR1 SEHNR, CDR2 FQNEAQ (reference sequence). Trimming at V came to 5 bases and at J to 5 bases, leaving 13 bases not matched to a gene. There are 17 residues in the CDR3. CDR3 residues: CASSRRDRDIPNNEQFF. CDR3 DNA sequence: TGTGCCAGCAGCCGCCGGGACAGGGATATTCCTAACAATGAGCAGTTCTTC.

This rearrangement joins TRBV11-2 to TRBJ1-2; a possible D gene is TRBD1 (5 bases). This CDR3 contains 16 residues. V was cut by 5 bases and J by 3 bases, with 19 bases left in between. The germline gives CDR1 SGHAT, CDR2 FQNNGV. In DNA, the CDR3 is TGTGCCAGCAGCAAACAAGCCGGGACGGACTACTATGGCTACACCTTC. Translated: CASSKQAGTDYYGYTF.

This clone was detected once. The rearrangement uses TRBV18 and TRBJ2-7, with a tentative D call TRBD1 (6 bases). Between the trimmed V and J ends, which lost 1 base and 3 bases, there was a span of 13 bases. The CDR3 is made up of 15 amino acids. Germline V gives CDR1 KGHSH, CDR2 LQKENI. This CDR3 reads CASSPQHTGLYEQYF. CDR3 coding DNA: TGTGCCAGCTCACCACAACACACAGGGCTCTACGAGCAGTACTTC.